The clone carrying this T cell receptor beta chain was counted a few times. Its antigen is still unknown. This CDR3 is 13 amino acids long. In germline, CDR1 is LNHNV, CDR2 YYDKDF (reference sequence). The V end lost 3 bases, the J end lost 6 bases, and 12 bases lay between the germline ends. The source of the sample is a study of T cells in Graves' hyperthyroidism and ophthalmopathy. Among ophthalmopathy patients, the Clinical Activity Score reached at least 3, the NOSPECS grade reached at least 4, and duration remained under 3 months. Based on clinical symptoms, serum thyroxine and TRAb, thyroid ultrasound and orbital computed tomography, diagnoses were reached. RNA transcripts served as the template for amplifying TCR beta CDR3 regions. The HTBI primer set was used in a first-round RT-PCR of the TCR CDR3. MiXCR, run by TCRdb on the multiplex PCR reads, gives a single entry per CDR3 protein. The sample lists hundreds of thousands of distinct CDR3 sequences, 22% occurring once.

Study-wide points: Peripheral blood also featured most of the thyroid clonotypes expanded above 0.001. Separating ophthalmopathy from stable hyperthyroidism was achieved by a 13 V-J model.

The sequence was collected from a woman in her sixties or seventies with Graves' ophthalmopathy. The sequencing input was blood. The V and J genes are TRBV15 and TRBJ2-7, with D possibly TRBD2 on 5 matching bases. The CDR3 nucleotides read TGTGCCACCAGCAGCTGGGAGTTGGGCGAGCAGTACTTC. This encodes CATSSWELGEQYF.